This TCR beta chain derives from a study of sequential checkpoint blockade in melanoma. With 0 bases clipped from V and 14 bases from J, the junction kept 7 bases outside the gene matches. CDR1 SGHTA and CDR2 FQGTGA come from the germline V gene. The CDR3 is 13 amino acids. The assay was immunoSEQ multiplex PCR, and TCRdb's table has in-frame clones only and misses some. The repertoire holds about 29,000 clones, 75% to 80% seen once, with about a fifth in the top ten. The sample's treatment: randomized to nivolumab then ipilimumab (arm A) or the reverse (arm B). V gene TRBV7-3 combines with J gene TRBJ2-3, with 8 positions matching TRBD1. The sample here was CD8+ T cells sorted from blood (inferred from file names), taken from a patient given nivolumab and ipilimumab in sequence. The clonotype was recovered from a human donor with melanoma. The CDR3 region is CASSLTGQADPYF. In nucleotides, the CDR3 is TGTGCCAGCAGCTTAACGGGACAGGCGGATCCGTATTTT. The variable domain in full, with the rest retrieved from reference TRBV7-3 and TRBJ2-3, is GAGVSQTPSNKVTEKGKYVELRCDPISGHTALYWYRQSLGQGPEFLIYFQGTGAADDSGLPNDRFFAVRPEGSVSTLKIQRTERGDSAVYLCASSLTGQADPYFGPGTRLTVL.